Listed below are T cell receptor beta chains from one sample, sequenced in a study of T cells after yellow fever vaccination. MiXCR was run by TCRdb on the 5' RACE reads, yielding one entry per CDR3 protein. This sample carries 250,000 to 400,000 distinct CDR3 sequences, approximately 4.3% of them seen once, and the ten largest clones take roughly a fifth. The sample was PBMCs, taken 15 days after the yellow fever booster vaccination. All receptors derive from a man younger than 35 who received the YFV17D yellow fever vaccine. Both conserved end residues are trimmed from each CDR3. Clone size is given for some rows only: seen once, a few or many times, or a class if the clone is expanded.

V	J	size	CDR3
TRBV4-2	TRBJ2-5	.	ASSAAWGGQETQY
TRBV7-6	TRBJ2-7	few	ASSLSARSYEQY
TRBV11-1	TRBJ2-1	.	ASSLADRGVWEQF
TRBV5-6	TRBJ2-5	many	ASSLLLEETQY
TRBV5-1	TRBJ2-6	.	ASSSRLAGAGANVLT
TRBV3-1	TRBJ2-1	few	ASNQLAGGPGGEQF
TRBV5-1	TRBJ2-7	many	ASSPGQLISYEQY
TRBV10-3	TRBJ2-3	many	AIGKYSGGADTQY
TRBV7-9	TRBJ2-3	many	ASSLRPVGTDTQY
TRBV7-2	TRBJ1-4	few	ASSLGQAPNEKLF
TRBV5-1	TRBJ1-5	many	ASSSGTGSNQPQH
TRBV4-3	TRBJ2-1	many	ASSQEPGGTYNEQF
TRBV29-1	TRBJ2-5	.	STSGNLVETQY
TRBV20-1	TRBJ2-1	few	SAKVRNGEQF
TRBV30	TRBJ1-1	few	AWIRYTEAF
TRBV5-1	TRBJ2-1	many	ASSFTQGLYNEQF
TRBV5-1	TRBJ1-5	many	ASSLDGQGAAQPQH
TRBV7-2	TRBJ2-3	many	ASSPRSRTDTQY
TRBV20-1	TRBJ2-2	.	SVPGQRNTGELF
TRBV6-5	TRBJ2-1	.	ASTSGGTGQSYNEQF
TRBV9	TRBJ2-1	few	ASSALADGGWQF
TRBV7-2	TRBJ2-2	many	ASSLNSGGRTGELF